This is a list of T cell receptor beta chains from one sample in a study of CD4 T cells in relation to SARS-CoV-2 and coronaviruses. Repertoires were generated with immunoSEQ multiplex PCR, while TCRdb's copy carries only in-frame clones and drops some. The sample records tens of thousands of clones, around 90% being singletons. The sample consisted of naive CD4+ T cells from PBMCs. All receptors derive from an adult with COVID-19. Both conserved end residues are part of each CDR3. A D gene is named only where the DNA matches it firmly. A row's size may be missing; if present it is once, few, many or a size class.

TRBJ2-3 TRBV28 - - CASSPQERSTDTQYF TGTGCCAGCAGTCCTCAGGAGAGAAGCACAGATACGCAGTATTTT
TRBJ2-1 TRBV28 TRBD2 - CASGVGFSGRAMEEQFF TGTGCCAGCGGGGTCGGGTTTAGCGGGAGGGCAATGGAAGAGCAGTTCTTC
TRBJ2-2 TRBV9 - - CASSAYRYTGELFF TGTGCCAGCAGCGCCTACAGGTACACCGGGGAGCTGTTTTTT
TRBJ2-3 TRBV18 TRBD1 - CASSPQGTGEDTQYF TGTGCCAGCTCACCACAGGGGACAGGGGAAGATACGCAGTATTTT
TRBJ2-7 TRBV7-2 - - CASSLGRLPSYEQYF TGTGCCAGCAGCTTAGGCAGGCTCCCTTCCTACGAGCAGTACTTC
TRBJ1-2 TRBV28 - - CASSYPIRGSYGYTF TGTGCCAGCAGTTACCCGATAAGGGGAAGCTATGGCTACACCTTC
TRBJ1-6 TRBV28 - once CASTNPGSANSPLHF TGTGCCAGCACCAACCCAGGGTCAGCGAATTCACCCCTCCACTTT
TRBJ2-4 TRBV5-1 TRBD1 - CASSQDRGGNIQYF TGCGCCAGCAGCCAGGACAGGGGGGGAAACATTCAGTACTTC
TRBJ2-1 TRBV7-8 - - CASSLAKWAPYNEQFF TGTGCCAGCAGCTTAGCTAAGTGGGCCCCCTACAATGAGCAGTTCTTC
TRBJ2-3 TRBV7-9 - few CASSKEATSTDTQYF TGTGCCAGCAGCAAAGAGGCGACTAGCACAGATACGCAGTATTTT
TRBJ2-2 TRBV27 TRBD1 - CASSFLVWTGSGELFF TGTGCCAGCAGTTTTCTCGTCTGGACAGGGTCCGGGGAGCTGTTTTTT
TRBJ2-5 TRBV12-3/TRBV12-4 - - CASSLRTGTQYF TGTGCCAGCAGTTTGCGGACGGGGACCCAGTACTTC
TRBJ1-4 TRBV6-6 TRBD1 - CASRPGTGEKLFF TGTGCCAGCAGGCCCGGGACAGGTGAAAAACTGTTTTTT
TRBJ1-4 TRBV29-1 TRBD1 - CSVGGTGVTEKLFF TGCAGCGTTGGCGGGACAGGGGTTACTGAAAAACTGTTTTTT
TRBJ2-3 TRBV5-1 TRBD1 - CASSHPTGSTDTQYF TGCGCCAGCAGCCACCCGACAGGGAGCACAGATACGCAGTATTTT
TRBJ2-7 TRBV5-1 TRBD1 once CASSRIDRVRGEQYF TGCGCCAGCAGCCGGATCGACAGGGTTCGGGGTGAGCAGTACTTC
TRBJ2-7 TRBV5-4 TRBD2 - CASSILSGRTYEQYF TGTGCCAGCAGCATTCTTAGCGGGAGAACCTACGAGCAGTACTTC
TRBJ1-6 TRBV3-1/TRBV3-2 - - CASSQQGSHSPLHF TGTGCCAGCAGCCAACAGGGGAGCCATTCACCCCTCCACTTT
TRBJ2-1 TRBV7-2 TRBD1 - CASSSDGTGDHNEQFF TGTGCCAGCAGCTCTGACGGGACAGGGGATCACAATGAGCAGTTCTTC
TRBJ2-1 TRBV20-1 TRBD2 - CSASSRTSDTSSYNEQFF TGCAGTGCTAGTTCCAGGACTAGCGACACAAGCTCCTACAATGAGCAGTTCTTC
TRBJ2-5 TRBV2 TRBD1 - CASQGGPQETQYF TGTGCCAGCCAAGGGGGCCCCCAAGAGACCCAGTACTTC
TRBJ1-2 TRBV27 TRBD1 - CASSTRQGSNYGYTF TGTGCCAGCAGTACTCGACAGGGGTCCAACTATGGCTACACCTTC
TRBJ2-4 TRBV14 TRBD1 - CASSSRQGGRDIQYF TGTGCCAGCAGCAGCAGACAGGGGGGTCGAGACATTCAGTACTTC
TRBJ2-7 TRBV12-3/TRBV12-4 - - CASSLNGYEQYF TGTGCCAGCAGTTTAAACGGCTACGAGCAGTACTTC
TRBJ2-3 TRBV27 TRBD1 - CASSFRGQLDTQYF TGTGCCAGCAGTTTCCGGGGACAGTTGGATACGCAGTATTTT
TRBJ1-3 TRBV6-1 - few CASSEFRYGISSGNTIYF TGTGCCAGCAGTGAATTCAGGTATGGTATAAGCTCTGGAAACACCATATATTTT
TRBJ2-3 TRBV6-5 TRBD1 - CASSSRGQGETDTQYF TGTGCCAGCAGTTCAAGGGGACAGGGGGAGACAGATACGCAGTATTTT
TRBJ2-5 TRBV12-3/TRBV12-4 - - CASSQPRETQYF TGTGCCAGCAGTCAACCCCGTGAGACCCAGTACTTC
TRBJ1-1 TRBV14 TRBD1 - CASSLFTSGTGGHTEAFF TGTGCCAGCAGCCTGTTCACGTCCGGGACAGGAGGCCACACTGAAGCTTTCTTT
TRBJ2-6 TRBV9 - - CASSVQSGANVLTF TGTGCCAGCAGCGTTCAGTCTGGGGCCAACGTCCTGACTTTC
TRBJ1-3 TRBV10-1 - - CASSEYTALTGNTIYF TGCGCCAGCAGTGAGTACACAGCGCTGACGGGAAACACCATATATTTT
TRBJ1-6 TRBV6-5 - - CASTARGPLHF TGTGCCAGCACCGCCAGGGGTCCCCTCCACTTT
TRBJ2-3 TRBV4-2 TRBD1 - CASSQGNRGTLGTDTQYF TGTGCCAGCAGCCAAGGCAACAGGGGTACTTTAGGCACAGATACGCAGTATTTT
TRBJ1-4 TRBV3-1/TRBV3-2 - - CASSHLYSATNEKLFF TGTGCCAGCAGCCACCTCTACAGCGCAACTAATGAAAAACTGTTTTTT
TRBJ2-7 TRBV20-1 - - CSASLEEISIYEQYF TGCAGTGCTAGTTTAGAAGAGATTAGTATCTACGAGCAGTACTTC
TRBJ1-2 TRBV12-3/TRBV12-4 TRBD1 - CASSPDRDYGYTF TGTGCCAGCAGCCCGGACAGGGACTATGGCTACACCTTC
TRBJ1-1 TRBV14 - - CASSSVGTRNEAFF TGTGCCAGCAGCTCCGTCGGGACCCGAAATGAAGCTTTCTTT
TRBJ2-5 TRBV5-3 TRBD2 - CARSFQREGPETQYF TGTGCCAGAAGCTTCCAGCGGGAGGGCCCGGAGACCCAGTACTTC
TRBJ1-2 TRBV25-1 - - CASSDRRSQGYTF TGTGCCAGCAGTGACAGGCGCAGTCAAGGCTACACCTTC
TRBJ1-2 TRBV4-2 - - CASSQMTRSGGAKAAYTF TGTGCCAGCAGCCAAATGACGAGGTCGGGGGGCGCAAAGGCCGCCTACACCTTC
TRBJ2-7 TRBV9 - - CASSVMPRDPEQYF TGTGCCAGCAGCGTTATGCCGCGGGATCCTGAGCAGTACTTC
TRBJ2-1 TRBV28 TRBD2 once CASSVALAAAYNEQFF TGTGCCAGCAGTGTTGCCCTAGCGGCAGCCTACAATGAGCAGTTCTTC
TRBJ2-3 TRBV10-3 - - CAISEAPGLNTDTQYF TGTGCCATCAGTGAGGCTCCGGGACTTAACACAGATACGCAGTATTTT